This is a list of T cell receptor beta chains from one sample in a study of blood T cell repertoires in COVID-19. The table came from immunoSEQ multiplex PCR; TCRdb's copy has only in-frame clones and leaves some out. This table holds about 250,000 clones, nearly 85% found once. Sequencing was carried out using peripheral blood. The receptors were gathered from a human donor in a cohort sampled during active COVID-19. The CDR3 runs from the conserved cysteine through the conserved F or W. The D gene is left open where the match is weak. Rows may omit the clone size; those that give it use once, few, many or a size class.

cdr3_length: 14; v_call: TRBV9; d_call: NA; j_call: TRBJ2-5; clone_size: NA; cdr3_aa: CASSVEARQETQYF; cdr3_nt: TGTGCCAGCAGCGTAGAGGCTAGGCAAGAGACCCAGTACTTC
cdr3_length: 14; v_call: TRBV28; d_call: NA; j_call: TRBJ1-5; clone_size: medium-sized; cdr3_aa: CASSLGQGLQPQHF; cdr3_nt: TGTGCCAGCAGTTTGGGGCAGGGACTTCAGCCCCAGCATTTT
cdr3_length: 11; v_call: TRBV24-1; d_call: NA; j_call: TRBJ2-5; clone_size: NA; cdr3_aa: CATSDPRTQYF; cdr3_nt: TGTGCCACCAGTGACCCCAGGACCCAGTACTTC
cdr3_length: 12; v_call: TRBV2; d_call: NA; j_call: TRBJ2-7; clone_size: NA; cdr3_aa: CASSGPGYEQYF; cdr3_nt: TGTGCCAGCAGTGGTCCGGGTTACGAGCAGTACTTC
cdr3_length: 14; v_call: TRBV30; d_call: NA; j_call: TRBJ1-1; clone_size: NA; cdr3_aa: CAWSESAANTEAFF; cdr3_nt: TGTGCCTGGAGTGAGTCGGCGGCGAACACTGAAGCTTTCTTT
cdr3_length: 12; v_call: TRBV29-1; d_call: NA; j_call: TRBJ1-1; clone_size: NA; cdr3_aa: CSVAGFGTEAFF; cdr3_nt: TGCAGCGTTGCAGGGTTCGGCACTGAAGCTTTCTTT
cdr3_length: 15; v_call: TRBV6-2/TRBV6-3; d_call: NA; j_call: TRBJ2-4; clone_size: NA; cdr3_aa: CASSYFRVAKNIQYF; cdr3_nt: TGTGCCAGCAGTTACTTCAGGGTAGCCAAAAACATTCAGTACTTC
cdr3_length: 16; v_call: TRBV5-6; d_call: NA; j_call: TRBJ1-6; clone_size: NA; cdr3_aa: CASSLDGSGVGSPLHF; cdr3_nt: TGTGCCAGCAGCTTGGATGGGAGTGGGGTAGGATCACCCCTCCACTTT
cdr3_length: 16; v_call: TRBV18; d_call: TRBD1; j_call: TRBJ1-1; clone_size: once; cdr3_aa: CASSSPTGAGNTEAFF; cdr3_nt: TGTGCCAGCTCATCGCCGACAGGGGCCGGGAACACTGAAGCTTTCTTT
cdr3_length: 13; v_call: TRBV11-3; d_call: NA; j_call: TRBJ2-1; clone_size: NA; cdr3_aa: CASSLVSRNEQFF; cdr3_nt: TGTGCCAGCAGCTTAGTTAGCCGGAATGAGCAGTTCTTC
cdr3_length: 12; v_call: TRBV10-3; d_call: NA; j_call: TRBJ2-2; clone_size: NA; cdr3_aa: CAISRSPGELFF; cdr3_nt: TGTGCCATCAGTAGAAGCCCCGGGGAGCTGTTTTTT
cdr3_length: 16; v_call: TRBV7-9; d_call: TRBD1; j_call: TRBJ2-1; clone_size: NA; cdr3_aa: CASSLEQGASYNEQFF; cdr3_nt: TGTGCCAGCAGCTTAGAACAGGGGGCGTCCTACAATGAGCAGTTCTTC
cdr3_length: 11; v_call: TRBV6-5; d_call: NA; j_call: TRBJ1-2; clone_size: NA; cdr3_aa: CASRLEYGYTF; cdr3_nt: TGTGCCAGCAGATTGGAGTATGGCTACACCTTC
cdr3_length: 15; v_call: TRBV19; d_call: TRBD2; j_call: TRBJ2-7; clone_size: NA; cdr3_aa: CASSIVWGGTYEQYF; cdr3_nt: TGTGCCAGTAGTATAGTTTGGGGGGGGACCTACGAGCAGTACTTC
cdr3_length: 13; v_call: TRBV10-3; d_call: NA; j_call: TRBJ1-2; clone_size: NA; cdr3_aa: CAIAGREEDGYTF; cdr3_nt: TGTGCCATCGCGGGCAGAGAAGAAGATGGCTACACCTTC
cdr3_length: 14; v_call: TRBV2; d_call: TRBD1; j_call: TRBJ2-2; clone_size: NA; cdr3_aa: CAARTGENTGELFF; cdr3_nt: TGTGCCGCTCGGACAGGGGAAAACACCGGGGAGCTGTTTTTT